What follows is one T cell receptor (beta chain) and its context. This specimen comes from a study of blood T cell repertoires in COVID-19. This CDR3 contains 15 residues. CDR1 SGHTA and CDR2 FQGNSA come from the germline V gene. V was pared by 2 bases and J by 4 bases, with 9 bases between. Clones were sequenced by immunoSEQ multiplex PCR, and TCRdb holds only the in-frame ones, with some missing. The table records fewer than 250,000 clones, approximately 86% of them present only once. The sequencing sample was made of PBMCs or T cells enriched from blood (not recorded which). The rearrangement uses TRBV7-2 and TRBJ2-6; D might be TRBD1 (5 bases). The receptor was derived from a woman between 25 and 40 years old with acute COVID-19. This CDR3 is CASSLWGSGANVLTF. The CDR3 nucleotides read TGTGCCAGCAGCTTATGGGGCTCCGGGGCCAACGTCCTGACTTTC.